This TCR beta chain was captured by sequencing in a study of CD8+CD57+ T cells in acquired aplastic anemia. At the level of the study: Sorted CD4+ and CD8+ cells yielded DNA averaging around 3.2 ug. CD4+ reads averaged about 10 million in healthy donors.

The TCR beta profiling, which covered VDJ combination and CDR3 sequence, was carried out using genomic DNA as the template. TCRdb called the reads again in MiXCR, with one record for every CDR3 protein. The sample contains about 160,000 distinct CDR3 sequences, 35% to 55% of which appear only once. In germline, CDR1 is SGHNT, CDR2 YENEEA. V lost 0 bases and J lost 3, with 5 bases in between. The CDR3 contains 13 residues. Notes on the study in general: Overlapping CD8+ CDR3 repertoires of patients and controls contained about 27 shared sequences. Patients and controls were not found to differ significantly in CD8+ Simpson's diversity.

As concerns this clonotype: Antigen unknown.

What was sequenced was sorted CD4+, CD8+, or CD8+CD57+ T cells (not recorded which) from PBMCs. The sequence derives from a human donor in good health. The V call is TRBV11-3, the J call TRBJ1-1; unclear D gene. The chain's CDR3 is CASSLDYDTEAFF. The DNA for the CDR3 is TGTGCCAGCAGCTTAGATTACGACACTGAAGCTTTCTTT.